A selection of T cell receptor beta chains follows, all from one sample in a study of cytomegalovirus exposure and HLA in healthy donors. TCRdb's table, derived via immunoSEQ multiplex PCR, lists solely in-frame clones and lacks some. The listing records 80,000 to 100,000 clones. The material sequenced was PBMCs. The receptors were gathered from a man aged 45-60 years in good health and CMV-seropositive. Each CDR3 is given without its conserved first and last residue. Each record gives: CDR3 protein, J gene, V gene.

ASSVGGRYINEQF TRBJ2-1 TRBV9
ASSRPGQGLETQY TRBJ2-5 TRBV11-3
ASSLGDSWNSPLH TRBJ1-6 TRBV5-4
ASSVEGLAGLGEQF TRBJ2-1 TRBV9
SVELGGEWQY TRBJ2-7 TRBV29-1
ASSTGQGVSTGELF TRBJ2-2 TRBV5-1
ASSLRLWGGDTGELF TRBJ2-2 TRBV27
ASSLARGGYGTEAF TRBJ1-1 TRBV11-3
ASSYSQTGELPQH TRBJ1-5 TRBV6-5
ASSPGQGNEQF TRBJ2-1 TRBV5-1
ASSADRATWQY TRBJ2-7 TRBV18